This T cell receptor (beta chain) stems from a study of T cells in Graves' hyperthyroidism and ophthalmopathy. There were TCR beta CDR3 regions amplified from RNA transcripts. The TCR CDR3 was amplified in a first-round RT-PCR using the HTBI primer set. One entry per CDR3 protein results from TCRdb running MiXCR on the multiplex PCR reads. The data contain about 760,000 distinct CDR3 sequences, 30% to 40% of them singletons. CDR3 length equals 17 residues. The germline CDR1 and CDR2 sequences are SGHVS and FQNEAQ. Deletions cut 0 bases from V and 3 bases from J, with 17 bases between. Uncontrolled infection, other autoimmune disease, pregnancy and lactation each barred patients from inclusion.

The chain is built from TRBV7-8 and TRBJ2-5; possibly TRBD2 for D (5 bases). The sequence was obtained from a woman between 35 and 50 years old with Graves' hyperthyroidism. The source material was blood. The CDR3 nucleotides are TGTGCCAGCAGCTTAGCACGGGGTCCCGTCTCAAAAGAGACCCAGTACTTC. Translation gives CASSLARGPVSKETQYF.